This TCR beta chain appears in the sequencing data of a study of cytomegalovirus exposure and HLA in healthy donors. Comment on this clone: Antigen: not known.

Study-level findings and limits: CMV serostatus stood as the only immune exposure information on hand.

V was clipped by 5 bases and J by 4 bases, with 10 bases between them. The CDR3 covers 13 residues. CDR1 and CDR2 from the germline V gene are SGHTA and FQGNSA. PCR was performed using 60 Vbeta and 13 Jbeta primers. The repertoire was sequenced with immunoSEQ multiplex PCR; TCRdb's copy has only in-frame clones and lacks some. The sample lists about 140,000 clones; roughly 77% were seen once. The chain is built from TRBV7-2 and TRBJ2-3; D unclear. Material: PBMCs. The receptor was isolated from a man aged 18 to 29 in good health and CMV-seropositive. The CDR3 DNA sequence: TGTGCCAGCAGCCCCCAGGTGGCAGATACGCAGTATTTT. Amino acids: CASSPQVADTQYF.